This T cell receptor (beta chain) emerged from a study of cytomegalovirus exposure and HLA in healthy donors. Study-wide findings and caveats: Sequencing had likely introduced a cluster of highly shared sequence variants as an artifact.

Germline lookup yields CDR1 MDHEN and CDR2 SYDVKM. The CDR3 has 16 amino acids. The germline V and J ends were trimmed by 3 bases and 0 bases, with 12 bases remaining between them. As concerns this clone: The antigen is not known.

Researchers ran the PCR with 60 Vbeta and 13 Jbeta primers. Data came from immunoSEQ multiplex PCR; TCRdb stores just in-frame clones and leaves some out. The sample holds about 160,000 clones, approximately 72% seen once. The sequence was collected from a female donor in good health and CMV-seronegative. This chain connects TRBV28 to TRBJ1-3; D is undetermined. Material: PBMCs. The CDR3, as DNA: TGTGCCAGCAGTTTCCCGCCTTCAGTCTCTGGAAACACCATATATTTT. It translates to CASSFPPSVSGNTIYF.